This T cell receptor beta chain came from a study of blood T cell repertoires in COVID-19. Generated by immunoSEQ multiplex PCR, the TCRdb table keeps only in-frame clones and is missing some. The data contain about 100,000 clones, about 77% of them seen just once; the ten biggest clones take up 9.5% to 13%. V lost 2 bases and J lost 4, with 14 bases in between. Germline V CDR1 and CDR2: LGHDT, YNNKEL (reference sequence). The CDR3 is made up of 15 amino acids. The sequence was obtained from a woman in her 70s with acute or convalescent COVID-19. Sequencing used peripheral blood. This chain connects TRBV3-1 (or the pseudogene TRBV3-2) to TRBJ1-1; the D is unclear. The DNA of the CDR3 is TGTGCCAGCAGCCAAATGGGCCAACTCCCCACTGAAGCTTTCTTT. Translation gives CASSQMGQLPTEAFF.